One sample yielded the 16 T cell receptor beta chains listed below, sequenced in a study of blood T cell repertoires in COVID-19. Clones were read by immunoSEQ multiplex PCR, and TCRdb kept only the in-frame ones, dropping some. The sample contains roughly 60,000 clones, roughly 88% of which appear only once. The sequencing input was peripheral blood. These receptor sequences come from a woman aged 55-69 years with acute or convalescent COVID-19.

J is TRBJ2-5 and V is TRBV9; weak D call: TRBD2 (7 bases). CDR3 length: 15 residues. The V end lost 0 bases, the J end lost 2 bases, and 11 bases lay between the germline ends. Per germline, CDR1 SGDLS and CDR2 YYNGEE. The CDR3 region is CASSVVGGGQETQYF. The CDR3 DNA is TGTGCCAGCAGCGTAGTAGGGGGGGGTCAAGAGACCCAGTACTTC.

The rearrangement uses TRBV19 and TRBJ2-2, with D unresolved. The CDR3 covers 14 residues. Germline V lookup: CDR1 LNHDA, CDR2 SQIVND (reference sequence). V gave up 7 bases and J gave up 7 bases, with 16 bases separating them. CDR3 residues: CASKRVGNDGELFF. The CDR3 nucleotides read TGTGCCAGTAAAAGAGTGGGCAATGACGGGGAGCTGTTTTTT.

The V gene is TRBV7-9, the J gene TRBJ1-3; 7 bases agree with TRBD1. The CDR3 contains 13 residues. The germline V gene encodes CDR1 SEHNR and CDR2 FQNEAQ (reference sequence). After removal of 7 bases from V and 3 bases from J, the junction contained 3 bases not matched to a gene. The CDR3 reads CASTHRGGNTIYF. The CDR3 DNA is TGTGCCAGCACCCACAGGGGTGGAAACACCATATATTTT.

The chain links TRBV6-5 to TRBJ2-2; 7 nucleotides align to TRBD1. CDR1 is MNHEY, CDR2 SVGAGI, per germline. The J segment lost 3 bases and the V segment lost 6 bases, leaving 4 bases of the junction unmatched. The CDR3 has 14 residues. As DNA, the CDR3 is TGTGCCAGCAGCCGCGGACAGGACACCGGGGAGCTGTTTTTT. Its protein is CASSRGQDTGELFF.

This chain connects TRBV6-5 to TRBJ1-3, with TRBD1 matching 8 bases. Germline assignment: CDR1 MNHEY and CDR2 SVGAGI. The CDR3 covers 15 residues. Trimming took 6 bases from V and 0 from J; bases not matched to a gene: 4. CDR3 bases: TGTGCCAGCAGAGAGACAGGGGCCTCTGGAAACACCATATATTTT. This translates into CASRETGASGNTIYF.

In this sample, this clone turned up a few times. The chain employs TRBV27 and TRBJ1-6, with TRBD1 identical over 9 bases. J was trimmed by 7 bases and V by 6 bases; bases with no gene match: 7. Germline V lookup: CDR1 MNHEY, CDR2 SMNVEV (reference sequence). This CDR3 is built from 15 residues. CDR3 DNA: TGTGCCAGCAGGCTGCCCGGGACAGGGAATTCACCCCTCCACTTT. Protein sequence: CASRLPGTGNSPLHF.

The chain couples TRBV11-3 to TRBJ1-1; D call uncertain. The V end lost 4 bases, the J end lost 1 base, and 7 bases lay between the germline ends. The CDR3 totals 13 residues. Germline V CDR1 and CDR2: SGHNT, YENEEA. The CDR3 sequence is CASSYTPNTEAFF. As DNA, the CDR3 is TGTGCCAGCAGCTATACACCGAACACTGAAGCTTTCTTT.

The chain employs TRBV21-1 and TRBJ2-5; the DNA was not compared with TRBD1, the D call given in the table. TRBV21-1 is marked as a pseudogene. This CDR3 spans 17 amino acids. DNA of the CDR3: TGTGCCAGCAGCAAAGGGTGGGGCACAGGGCGAGGAGAGACCCAGTACTTC. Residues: CASSKGWGTGRGETQYF.

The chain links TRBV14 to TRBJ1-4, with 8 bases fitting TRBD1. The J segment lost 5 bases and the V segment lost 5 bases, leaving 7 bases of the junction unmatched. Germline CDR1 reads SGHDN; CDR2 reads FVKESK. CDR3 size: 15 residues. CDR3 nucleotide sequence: TGTGCCAGCAGCGCCAGGGGGCTACCCAATGAAAAACTGTTTTTT. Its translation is CASSARGLPNEKLFF.

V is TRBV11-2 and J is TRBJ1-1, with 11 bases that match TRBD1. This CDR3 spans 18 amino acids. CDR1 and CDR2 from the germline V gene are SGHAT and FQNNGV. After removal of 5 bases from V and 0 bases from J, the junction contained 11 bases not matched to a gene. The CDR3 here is CASSPRDRGVAMNTEAFF. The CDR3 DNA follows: TGTGCCAGCAGCCCAAGGGACAGGGGGGTAGCCATGAACACTGAAGCTTTCTTT.

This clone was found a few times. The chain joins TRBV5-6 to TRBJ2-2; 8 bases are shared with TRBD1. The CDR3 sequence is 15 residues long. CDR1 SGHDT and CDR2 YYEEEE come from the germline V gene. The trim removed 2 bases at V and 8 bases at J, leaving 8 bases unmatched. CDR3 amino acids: CASSFLDREEGELFF. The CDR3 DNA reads TGTGCCAGCAGCTTCCTGGACAGGGAGGAAGGGGAGCTGTTTTTT.

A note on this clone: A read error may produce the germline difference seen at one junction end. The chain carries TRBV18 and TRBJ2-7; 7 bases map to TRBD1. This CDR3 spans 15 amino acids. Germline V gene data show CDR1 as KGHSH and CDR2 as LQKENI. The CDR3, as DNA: TGTGCCAGCTCATCACCGACAGGGTCCTCCTACGAGCAGTACTTC. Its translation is CASSSPTGSSYEQYF. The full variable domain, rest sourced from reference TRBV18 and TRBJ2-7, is NAGVMQNPRHLVRRRGQEARLRCSPMKGHSHVYWYRQLPEEGLKFMVYLQKENIIDESGMPKERFSAEFPKEGPSILRIQQVVRGDSAAYFCASSSPTGSSYEQYFGPGTRLTVT.

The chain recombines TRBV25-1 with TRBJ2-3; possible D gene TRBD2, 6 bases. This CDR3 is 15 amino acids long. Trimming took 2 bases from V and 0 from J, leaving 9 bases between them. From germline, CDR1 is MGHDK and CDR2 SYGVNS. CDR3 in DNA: TGTGCCAGCAGTGAAGTAGCGGTTAGCACAGATACGCAGTATTTT. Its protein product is CASSEVAVSTDTQYF.

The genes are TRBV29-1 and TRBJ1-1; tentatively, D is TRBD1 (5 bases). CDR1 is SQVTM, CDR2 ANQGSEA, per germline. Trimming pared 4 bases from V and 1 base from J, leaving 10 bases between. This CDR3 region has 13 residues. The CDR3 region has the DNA TGCAGCGTTGGGGGGGAATGGAACACTGAAGCTTTCTTT. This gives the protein CSVGGEWNTEAFF.

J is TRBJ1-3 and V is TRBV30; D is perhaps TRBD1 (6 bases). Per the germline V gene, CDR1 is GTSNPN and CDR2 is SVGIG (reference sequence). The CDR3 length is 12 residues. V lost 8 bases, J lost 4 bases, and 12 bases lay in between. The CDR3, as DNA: TGTGCCCAAACAGGGCCAGGAAACACCATATATTTT. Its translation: CAQTGPGNTIYF.

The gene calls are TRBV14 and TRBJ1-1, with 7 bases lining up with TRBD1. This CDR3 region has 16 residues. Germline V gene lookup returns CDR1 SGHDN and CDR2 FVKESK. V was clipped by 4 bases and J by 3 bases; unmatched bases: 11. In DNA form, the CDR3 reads TGTGCCAGCAGCCGACCGGGACAGTTGTTTGACACTGAAGCTTTCTTT. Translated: CASSRPGQLFDTEAFF. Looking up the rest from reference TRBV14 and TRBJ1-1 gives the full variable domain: EAGVTQFPSHSVIEKGQTVTLRCDPISGHDNLYWYRRVMGKEIKFLLHFVKESKQDESGMPNNRFLAERTGGTYSTLKVQPAELEDSGVYFCASSRPGQLFDTEAFFGQGTRLTVV.